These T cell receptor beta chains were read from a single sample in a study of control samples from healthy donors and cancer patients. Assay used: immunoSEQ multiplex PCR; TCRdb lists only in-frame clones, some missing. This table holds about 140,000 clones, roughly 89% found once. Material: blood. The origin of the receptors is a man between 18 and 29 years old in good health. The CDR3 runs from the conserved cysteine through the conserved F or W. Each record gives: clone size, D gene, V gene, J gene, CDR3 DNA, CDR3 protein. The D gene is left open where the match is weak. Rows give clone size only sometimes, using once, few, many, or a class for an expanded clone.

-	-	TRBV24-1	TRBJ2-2	TGTGCCACCAGTGATTTGTGGGGCGCCGGGGAGCTGTTTTTT	CATSDLWGAGELFF
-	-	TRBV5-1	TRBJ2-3	TGCGCCAGCAGCTTGGGAGGGCAACAAGATACGCAGTATTTT	CASSLGGQQDTQYF
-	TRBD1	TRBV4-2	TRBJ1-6	TGTGCCAGCAGCCAAGATTGGGTGGGACAGGGGGCAGTTGCCCTCCACTTT	CASSQDWVGQGAVALHF
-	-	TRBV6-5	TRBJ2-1	TGTGCCAGCAGCACCCCGGGCCGGGGACCTGAGCAGTTCTTC	CASSTPGRGPEQFF
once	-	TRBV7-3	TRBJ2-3	TGTGCCAGCAGCTTAACGGGGACTACAGATACGCAGTATTTT	CASSLTGTTDTQYF
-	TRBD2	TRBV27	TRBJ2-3	TGTGCCAGCAGTCGCCCGGGACTAGCGGGGACCACAGATACGCAGTATTTT	CASSRPGLAGTTDTQYF
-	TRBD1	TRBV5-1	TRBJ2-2	TGCGCCAGCAGCACGACAGGGGGGAACACCGGGGAGCTGTTTTTT	CASSTTGGNTGELFF
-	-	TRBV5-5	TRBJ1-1	TGTGCCAGCAGCTTACGGGGCACTAACACTGAAGCTTTCTTT	CASSLRGTNTEAFF
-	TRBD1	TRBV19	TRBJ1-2	TGTGCCAGTAAACCGGGACAGGGCTTTAACTATGGCTACACCTTC	CASKPGQGFNYGYTF
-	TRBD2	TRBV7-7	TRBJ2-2	TGTGCCAGCAGCTTGGAGCGGGGTAGCACCGGGGAGCTGTTTTTT	CASSLERGSTGELFF
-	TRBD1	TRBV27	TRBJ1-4	TGTGCCAGCAGTTCCCTCGGACAGGCCAAAGGAGAAAAACTGTTTTTT	CASSSLGQAKGEKLFF
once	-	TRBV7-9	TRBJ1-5	TGTGCCAGCAGCTTGACAGCGGGGAATCAGCCCCAGCATTTT	CASSLTAGNQPQHF
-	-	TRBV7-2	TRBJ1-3	TGTGCCAGCAGCTTGGGGATCGTCCCTGGAAACACCATATATTTT	CASSLGIVPGNTIYF
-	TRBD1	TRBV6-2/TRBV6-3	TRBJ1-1	TGTGCCAGCAGCAGGGACAGGGGGTTTTCTGAAGCTTTCTTT	CASSRDRGFSEAFF
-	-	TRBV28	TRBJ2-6	TGTGCCAGCACCGTACAGGACGGCTCTGGGGCCAACGTCCTGACTTTC	CASTVQDGSGANVLTF
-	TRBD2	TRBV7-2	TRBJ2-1	TGTGCCAGCAGCTTAGTGGCGGGGGGGTACAATGAGCAGTTCTTC	CASSLVAGGYNEQFF
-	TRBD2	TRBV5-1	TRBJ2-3	TGCGCCAGCAGCTCTGGACTAGCGGGGGGGCTAGAGGGAGATACGCAGTATTTT	CASSSGLAGGLEGDTQYF
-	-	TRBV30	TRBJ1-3	TGTGCCTGGGGCGGACGGATATCTGGAAACACCATATATTTT	CAWGGRISGNTIYF
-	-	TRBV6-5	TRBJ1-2	TGTGCCAGCAGTTACTCTTTCGCCGGTCCCGGGAATGGCTACACCTTC	CASSYSFAGPGNGYTF
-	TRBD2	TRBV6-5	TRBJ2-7	TGTGCCAGCAGGTTAACTAGCGGGGTCTACGAGCAGTACTTC	CASRLTSGVYEQYF
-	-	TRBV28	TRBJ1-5	TGTGCCAGCAGTTTATCAGGGTACGGCAATCAGCCCCAGCATTTT	CASSLSGYGNQPQHF
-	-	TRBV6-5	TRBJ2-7	TGTGCCAGCTCCCCTTATCGAGGGAACTCCTACGAGCAGTACTTC	CASSPYRGNSYEQYF
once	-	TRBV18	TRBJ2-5	TGTGCCAGCTCAACAGGGACTCCAGAGACCCAGTACTTC	CASSTGTPETQYF
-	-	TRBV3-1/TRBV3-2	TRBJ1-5	TGTGCCAGCAGCCAAGTTGGTCAGCCCCAGCATTTT	CASSQVGQPQHF
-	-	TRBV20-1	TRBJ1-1	TGCAGTGCTAGTATTTGGCTGAAGAACACTGAAGCTTTCTTT	CSASIWLKNTEAFF
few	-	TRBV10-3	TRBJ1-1	TGTGCCATCTCGGCGGGGGAAGAAGCTTTCTTT	CAISAGEEAFF
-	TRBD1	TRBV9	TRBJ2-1	TGTGCCAGCAGCGTAGGACAGGGGGTCTATGAGCAGTTCTTC	CASSVGQGVYEQFF
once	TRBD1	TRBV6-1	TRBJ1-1	TGTGCCAGCAGTGATTGGTGGACAGGGGGCGTAGACACTGAAGCTTTCTTT	CASSDWWTGGVDTEAFF
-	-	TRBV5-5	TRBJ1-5	TGTGCCAATCGGCCCTACGGGCCGCAAAGCAATCAGCCCCAGCATTTT	CANRPYGPQSNQPQHF
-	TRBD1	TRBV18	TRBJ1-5	TGTGCCAGCTCACCCTCGGACAGGGCTCAGCCCCAGCATTTT	CASSPSDRAQPQHF
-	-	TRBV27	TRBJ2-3	TGTGCCAGCAGTTGGGCAGGAACAGATACGCAGTATTTT	CASSWAGTDTQYF
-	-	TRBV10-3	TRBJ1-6	TGTGCCATCAGTGAGTCGGAAGCCAATAATTCACCCCTCCACTTT	CAISESEANNSPLHF
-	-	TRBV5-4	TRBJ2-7	TGTGCCAGCAGCTTTACAGGGTTCGGCGAGCAGTACTTC	CASSFTGFGEQYF
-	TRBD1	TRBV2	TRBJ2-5	TGTGCCAGCAGGAGGGACAGGGAGACCCAGTACTTC	CASRRDRETQYF
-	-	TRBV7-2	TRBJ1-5	TGTGCCAGCAGCTTGGTCCAGAGCAATCAGCCCCAGCATTTT	CASSLVQSNQPQHF
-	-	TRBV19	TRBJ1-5	TGTGCCACCCAAGAGCCCTATCAGCCCCAGCATTTT	CATQEPYQPQHF
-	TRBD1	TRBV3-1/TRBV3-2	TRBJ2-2	TGTGCCAGCAGCCAAGAAGGCAGGGGGATTCATTCCGGGGAGCTGTTTTTT	CASSQEGRGIHSGELFF
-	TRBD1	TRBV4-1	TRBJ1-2	TGCGCCAGCAGCCAAACAGGGGGCAACTATGGCTACACCTTC	CASSQTGGNYGYTF
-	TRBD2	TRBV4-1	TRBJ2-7	TGCGCCAGCAGCCAAGAACCGGGGGGGCTCTACGAGCAGTACTTC	CASSQEPGGLYEQYF
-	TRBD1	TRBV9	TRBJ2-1	TGTGCCAGCAGTCAGGACGGACAGGGGGCTCATGAGCAGTTCTTC	CASSQDGQGAHEQFF
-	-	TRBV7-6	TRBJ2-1	TGTGCCAGCAGCCAAGGGGGGGGATTCTACAATGAGCAGTTCTTC	CASSQGGGFYNEQFF
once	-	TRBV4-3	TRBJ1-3	TGCGCCAGCAGTAATTCGGGAGTCTCTGGAAACACCATATATTTT	CASSNSGVSGNTIYF